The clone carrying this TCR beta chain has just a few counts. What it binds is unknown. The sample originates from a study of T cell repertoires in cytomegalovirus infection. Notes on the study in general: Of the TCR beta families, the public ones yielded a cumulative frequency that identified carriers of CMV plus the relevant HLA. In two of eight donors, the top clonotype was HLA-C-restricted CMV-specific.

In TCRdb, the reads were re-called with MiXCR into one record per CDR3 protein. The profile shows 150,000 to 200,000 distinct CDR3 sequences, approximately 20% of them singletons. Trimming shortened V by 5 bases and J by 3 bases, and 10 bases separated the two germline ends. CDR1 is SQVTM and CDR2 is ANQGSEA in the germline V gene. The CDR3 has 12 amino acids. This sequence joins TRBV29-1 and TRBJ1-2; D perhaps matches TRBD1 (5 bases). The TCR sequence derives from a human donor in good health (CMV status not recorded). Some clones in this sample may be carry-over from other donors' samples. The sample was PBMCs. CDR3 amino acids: CSVPDKDYGYTF. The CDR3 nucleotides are TGCAGCGTTCCGGACAAGGACTATGGCTACACCTTC. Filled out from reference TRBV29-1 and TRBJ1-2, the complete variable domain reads SAVISQKPSRDICQRGTSLTIQCQVDSQVTMMFWYRQQPGQSLTLIATANQGSEATYESGFVIDKFPISRPNLTFSTLTVSNMSPEDSSIYLCSVPDKDYGYTFGSGTRLTVV.